This entry lists 20 T cell receptor beta chains sequenced from one sample in a study of cytomegalovirus exposure and HLA in healthy donors (dated by TCRdb to the late 2010s). The library came from the immunoSEQ multiplex PCR assay. A mixture of 60 forward primers for TCR Vbeta segments and 13 reverse primers for TCR Jbeta segments was used in the multiplex PCR. Here the immuneACCESS table is served through TCRdb, limited to in-frame sequences with V and J called. Missing clones are a known gap in these copies; in checked studies unresolved V genes cover under half, and the rest lacks a known reason. The sample records 60,000 to 70,000 clones, about 82% of which are singletons. The top ten clonotypes cover roughly 2.9% of the sample. The source material was PBMCs. The receptors originated from a woman under 40 in good health and CMV-seronegative.

The chain uses TRBV30 and TRBJ2-7; TRBD1 matches 8 bases. The CDR3 is 15 residues long. Trimming took 1 base from V and 0 from J; bases not matched to a gene: 5. From germline, CDR1 is GTSNPN and CDR2 SVGIG (reference sequence). The CDR3 sequence is CAWSGDRGSSYEQYF. CDR3 in DNA: TGTGCCTGGAGTGGAGACAGGGGAAGCTCCTACGAGCAGTACTTC.

A few counts support this clone. This chain uses TRBV6-1 with TRBJ1-4, with 7 bases that match TRBD1. Per the germline V gene, CDR1 is MNHNS and CDR2 is SASEGT. The length of the CDR3 is 13 residues. J gave up 7 bases and V 8 bases, and 7 bases lay outside the gene matches. For the CDR3, the DNA is TGTGCCAGCGCACCAGGGGGAAGTGAAAAACTGTTTTTT. It encodes CASAPGGSEKLFF.

The chain has TRBV9 and TRBJ2-2; D remains ambiguous. This CDR3 comprises 15 residues. Trimming took off 4 bases at V and 1 base at J, with 11 bases between the two ends. The germline V gene encodes CDR1 SGDLS and CDR2 YYNGEE. The CDR3 nucleotides are TGTGCCAGCAGCTCCCGACACCTGAACACCGGGGAGCTGTTTTTT. Its translation is CASSSRHLNTGELFF.

The J gene is TRBJ2-4, the V gene TRBV7-2; 8 bases map to TRBD1. The V segment lost 5 bases and the J segment 1 base; nucleotides outside the gene matches: 7. The CDR3 consists of 16 residues. Germline V CDR1 and CDR2: SGHTA, FQGNSA. The chain's CDR3 is CASSPGQGRAKNIQYF. CDR3 nucleotide sequence: TGTGCCAGCAGCCCCGGACAGGGCAGGGCCAAAAACATTCAGTACTTC.

This clone has a single count. The chain recombines TRBV5-1 with TRBJ2-3; 8 positions agree with TRBD1. CDR3 length: 14 amino acids. With V trimmed by 7 bases and J by 2 bases, 6 bases remained unmatched. CDR1 and CDR2 (germline): SGHRS, YFSETQ. The CDR3 nucleotides read TGCGCCAGCGGAGGACAGGGCGACACAGATACGCAGTATTTT. Translated: CASGGQGDTDTQYF.

CDR3 sequence (DNA): TGTGCCAGCAGTGACTCGGGGACTAGCGCTGGGGGTGAGCAGTTCTTC. This codes for CASSDSGTSAGGEQFF. The chain links TRBV6-4 to TRBJ2-1, with TRBD2 matching over 10 bases. The CDR3 runs 16 residues. The V and J ends lost 0 bases and 9 bases, in that order; junction bases with no gene match: 8. Germline assignment: CDR1 MRHNA and CDR2 SNTAGT.

The rearrangement uses TRBV6-1 and TRBJ1-1, with TRBD1 identical over 7 bases. V shed 10 bases and J 0 bases; nucleotides not matched to a gene: 5. This CDR3 is built from 13 residues. CDR1 and CDR2 (germline): MNHNS, SASEGT. The CDR3 region has the DNA TGTGCCATTCAACAGGGGCTGAACACTGAAGCTTTCTTT. This gives the protein CAIQQGLNTEAFF.

This clone was found once. The chain couples TRBV4-1 to TRBJ2-2, with TRBD2 as a possible D gene (6 bases). The germline V gene has CDR1 MGHRA and CDR2 YSYEKL. This CDR3 contains 17 residues. The V end lost 5 bases, the J end lost 2 bases, and 18 bases lay between the germline ends. CDR3 in amino acids: CASSRTTLAGNTGELFF. CDR3 DNA: TGCGCCAGCAGCAGAACGACACTAGCTGGTAACACCGGGGAGCTGTTTTTT.

The gene calls are TRBV4-1 and TRBJ2-7; maybe TRBD1 (6 bases). The V end lost 1 base, the J end lost 4 bases, and 11 bases lay between the germline ends. CDR1 is MGHRA and CDR2 is YSYEKL in the germline V gene. CDR3 size: 14 residues. Here the CDR3 DNA reads TGCGCCAGCAGCCAAGGTTCAGGGGCGTACGAGCAGTACTTC. Encoded protein: CASSQGSGAYEQYF.

This chain joins TRBV18 and TRBJ2-7, with D perhaps TRBD1 (6 bases). V was pared by 3 bases and J by 0 bases, with 15 bases between. The germline CDR1 and CDR2 sequences are KGHSH and LQKENI. This CDR3 is built from 16 residues. The CDR3 sequence is CASSPTGSATSYEQYF. The CDR3 DNA reads TGTGCCAGCTCACCGACAGGATCGGCAACCTCCTACGAGCAGTACTTC. Complete variable domain (other parts from reference TRBV18 and TRBJ2-7): NAGVMQNPRHLVRRRGQEARLRCSPMKGHSHVYWYRQLPEEGLKFMVYLQKENIIDESGMPKERFSAEFPKEGPSILRIQQVVRGDSAAYFCASSPTGSATSYEQYFGPGTRLTVT.

This rearrangement joins TRBV11-3 to TRBJ2-7, with a weak D call TRBD2 (7 bases). Germline V CDR1 and CDR2: SGHNT, YENEEA. This CDR3 spans 14 amino acids. The V end lost 5 bases, the J end lost 5 bases, and 16 bases lay between the germline ends. CDR3 loop: CASSHTGGRNEQYF. The CDR3 bases are TGTGCCAGCAGCCATACGGGGGGCCGGAACGAGCAGTACTTC.

The chain employs TRBV7-2 and TRBJ2-7; D possibly corresponds to TRBD1 (5 bases). V dropped 0 bases and J dropped 2 bases, with 17 bases sitting between them. CDR3 length: 17 amino acids. Germline CDR1 is SGHTA and CDR2 is FQGNSA. CDR3 sequence reads: CASSLALQGSFTYEQYF. For the CDR3, the DNA is TGTGCCAGCAGCTTAGCGCTGCAGGGATCCTTTACCTACGAGCAGTACTTC.

The V call is TRBV6-5, the J call TRBJ2-7, with D tentatively TRBD1 (5 bases). CDR1 and CDR2 from the germline V gene are MNHEY and SVGAGI. This CDR3 has 15 residues. Trimming shortened V by 2 bases and J by 3 bases, and 14 bases separated the two germline ends. The CDR3 reads CASSYAETALYEQYF. DNA of the CDR3: TGTGCCAGCAGTTACGCCGAGACAGCCCTCTACGAGCAGTACTTC.

The chain carries TRBV9 and TRBJ2-5; TRBD1 aligns across 7 bases. The better agreement between TRBJ2-7 and the DNA end casts doubt on the J call. The CDR3 has 14 residues. Germline values: CDR1 SGDLS, CDR2 YYNGEE. Written as DNA, the CDR3 is TGTGCCAGCAGCGTAGGACAGGGCCCCTACGAGCAGTACTTC. Its translation is CASSVGQGPYEQYF.

In its sample, this clone was seen a few times. This chain connects TRBV18 to TRBJ2-7; TRBD1 agrees at 10 bases. Per the germline V gene, CDR1 is KGHSH and CDR2 is LQKENI. Trimming removed 8 bases from V and 5 bases from J; junction bases left unmatched: 9. The CDR3 totals 14 residues. The CDR3 bases are TGTGCCAGCACTCCACTGACAGGGGGCAACGAGCAGTACTTC. Translation: CASTPLTGGNEQYF.

This clone turned up a few times. J is TRBJ1-1 and V is TRBV19; 7 positions match TRBD1. The CDR3 has 12 amino acids. CDR1 is LNHDA, CDR2 SQIVND, per germline (reference sequence). The J segment lost 4 bases and the V segment lost 9 bases, leaving 5 bases of the junction unmatched. Here the CDR3 DNA reads TGTGCCAGCCGAACAGGGGTCACTGAAGCTTTCTTT. It encodes CASRTGVTEAFF. Full variable domain (rest looked up from reference TRBV19 and TRBJ1-1): DGGITQSPKYLFRKEGQNVTLSCEQNLNHDAMYWYRQDPGQGLRLIYYSQIVNDFQKGDIAEGYSVSREKKESFPLTVTSAQKNPTAFYLCASRTGVTEAFFGQGTRLTVV.

The chain is built from TRBV11-2 and TRBJ1-3; 12 bases are a match to TRBD1. V lost 6 bases, J lost 4 bases, and 10 bases stayed unmatched. Germline CDR1 reads SGHAT; CDR2 reads FQNNGV. The CDR3 runs 17 residues. The CDR3 here is CASRPGTGGAGGNTIYF. The CDR3 nucleotides are TGTGCCAGCAGGCCCGGGACAGGGGGCGCGGGGGGAAACACCATATATTTT.

The genes are TRBV27 and TRBJ2-3; 10 bases fit TRBD2. J gave up 0 bases and V 5 bases, and 11 bases lay outside the gene matches. CDR1 is MNHEY and CDR2 is SMNVEV in the germline V gene (reference sequence). The length of the CDR3 is 18 residues. CDR3 protein: CASSRLLAGAPSTDTQYF. CDR3 coding DNA: TGTGCCAGCAGTCGCCTTCTAGCGGGGGCCCCTAGCACAGATACGCAGTATTTT.

The CDR3 bases are TGTGCCAGCAGCCAATCCGGGGAATATGGCTACACCTTC. Translation gives CASSQSGEYGYTF. This chain joins TRBV16 and TRBJ1-2; no reliable D call. The ends were cut back, 0 bases at V and 5 bases at J, with 7 bases in the middle. The CDR3 totals 13 residues. In germline, CDR1 is KGHSY, CDR2 FQNENV.

J is TRBJ2-5 and V is TRBV7-9; 11 positions agree with TRBD2. The closer fit of TRBJ2-7 to the DNA end suggests the J call may be wrong. Germline-derived CDR1 and CDR2 are SEHNR and FQNEAQ (reference sequence). The CDR3 runs to 15 residues. This chain's CDR3 is CASSLRGTSGYEQYF. The CDR3 DNA is TGTGCCAGCAGCTTAAGAGGGACTAGCGGCTACGAGCAGTACTTC.